This T cell receptor beta chain was sequenced during a study of OX40 agonist ivuxolimab in advanced cancers. The CDR3 has 11 amino acids. Germline V gene lookup returns CDR1 SQVTM and CDR2 ANQGSEA. Trimming pared 6 bases from V and 4 bases from J, leaving 7 bases between. The repertoire was sequenced with immunoSEQ multiplex PCR; TCRdb's copy has only in-frame clones and lacks some. In the table there are around 9,900 clones, about 66% of which are singletons. The chain uses TRBV29-1 and TRBJ2-1; D is uncertain. The receptor's source is an adult with an advanced solid tumor such as melanoma, head and neck, liver or kidney cancer. The sample was CD4+ or CD8+ T cells sorted from blood, taken in a trial of the OX40 agonist ivuxolimab. In DNA form, the CDR3 reads TGCAGCGTGGAGTCATACAATGAGCAGTTCTTC. It encodes CSVESYNEQFF.